This is a list of T cell receptor beta chains from one sample in a study of CD8 T cells in ankylosing spondylitis. TCRdb reanalysed the 5' RACE reads using MiXCR and keeps one entry per CDR3 protein. The profile shows approximately 300,000 distinct CDR3 sequences, 7.5% to 9% of them singletons. The sequenced material came from blood, either unsorted or a sorted T cell fraction (not recorded which). Receptors originate from a male donor with ankylosing spondylitis. The CDR3 runs from the conserved cysteine through the conserved F or W. The order of the fields is D gene, V gene, J gene, clone size, CDR3 protein, CDR3 DNA. A D gene is named only where the DNA matches it firmly. The listing skips clone size in some rows; elsewhere it reads once, few, many or a size class.

>NA|TRBV20-1|TRBJ2-7|many
CSAREGGGGYEQYF
TGCAGTGCTAGAGAAGGCGGGGGCGGCTACGAGCAGTACTTC
>TRBD2|TRBV5-1|TRBJ2-3|NA
CASSLDPTGRGTDTQYF
TGCGCCAGCAGCTTGGACCCAACGGGGAGGGGCACAGATACGCAGTATTTT
>NA|TRBV12-3/TRBV12-4|TRBJ2-2|many
CASISAPPNTGELFF
TGTGCCAGCATTTCGGCACCACCGAACACCGGGGAGCTGTTTTTT
>NA|TRBV5-1|TRBJ2-1|once
CASSLVPGAASYNEQFF
TGCGCCAGCAGCTTGGTTCCGGGGGCGGCCTCTTACAATGAGCAGTTCTTC
>NA|TRBV11-3|TRBJ2-2|many
CASRGQGKTGELFF
TGTGCCAGCAGGGGCCAAGGGAAAACCGGGGAGCTGTTTTTT
>TRBD1|TRBV4-1|TRBJ1-5|many
CASSPRDSVVTSQPQHF
TGCGCCAGCAGCCCCCGGGACAGCGTTGTTACTAGTCAGCCCCAGCATTTT
>NA|TRBV20-1|TRBJ2-7|many
CSARSRSYPYEQYF
TGCAGTGCCCGATCAAGATCCTACCCCTACGAGCAGTACTTC
>NA|TRBV5-1|TRBJ2-3|few
CASSRGKNADTQYF
TGCGCCAGCAGTAGGGGAAAAAACGCAGATACGCAGTATTTT
>TRBD2|TRBV5-1|TRBJ2-1|few
CASSLESSGRARKHEQFF
TGCGCCAGCAGCTTGGAGTCTAGCGGGAGGGCCAGGAAACATGAGCAGTTCTTC
>NA|TRBV20-1|TRBJ2-1|many
CSATPGSPPPYNEQFF
TGCAGTGCTACCCCGGGTAGCCCCCCACCCTACAATGAGCAGTTCTTC
>NA|TRBV30|TRBJ1-2|NA
CAWRIVYGYTF
TGTGCCTGGAGAATAGTTTATGGCTACACCTTC
>NA|TRBV29-1|TRBJ2-7|few
CSVVVRDYEQYF
TGCAGCGTTGTGGTCAGGGACTACGAGCAGTACTTC
>TRBD1|TRBV20-1|TRBJ1-6|NA
CSASDRAYSPLHF
TGCAGTGCTAGCGACAGGGCTTATTCACCCCTCCACTTT
>NA|TRBV29-1|TRBJ2-2|many
CSVGGPAAGLTGELFF
TGCAGCGTTGGGGGGCCGGCAGCAGGTCTCACCGGGGAGCTGTTTTTT
>NA|TRBV6-1|TRBJ1-6|NA
CASKGTWSPLHF
TGTGCCAGCAAGGGGACTTGGTCACCCCTCCACTTT
>NA|TRBV24-1|TRBJ2-3|few
CATSDLREDTQYF
TGTGCCACCAGTGATTTGCGGGAGGATACGCAGTATTTT
>TRBD2|TRBV4-1|TRBJ2-7|NA
CASSQKLAASYEQYF
TGCGCCAGCAGCCAAAAACTAGCGGCCTCCTACGAGCAGTACTTC
>NA|TRBV29-1|TRBJ2-2|many
CSVQAVRTVGELFF
TGCAGCGTGCAGGCTGTCAGGACGGTCGGGGAGCTGTTTTTT
>TRBD2|TRBV5-1|TRBJ2-1|many
CASSPALLAGGYNEQFF
TGCGCCAGCAGTCCGGCGCTTTTAGCGGGAGGGTACAATGAGCAGTTCTTC
>TRBD2|TRBV5-1|TRBJ2-1|many
CASSFGLAGVNEQFF
TGCGCCAGCAGTTTTGGACTAGCGGGAGTTAATGAGCAGTTCTTC
>NA|TRBV7-9|TRBJ2-5|many
CASSLNSASQETQYF
TGTGCCAGCAGCTTAAATAGCGCTAGCCAAGAGACCCAGTACTTC
>TRBD2|TRBV4-1|TRBJ2-1|NA
CASSRTGTSGPLNEQFF
TGCGCCAGCAGCCGAACCGGGACTAGCGGGCCCCTCAATGAGCAGTTCTTC
>NA|TRBV12-3/TRBV12-4|TRBJ2-1|NA
CASSFLPPNEQFF
TGTGCCAGCAGTTTTCTCCCCCCCAATGAGCAGTTCTTC
>NA|TRBV5-4|TRBJ2-7|NA
CASSLVSASEQYF
TGTGCCAGCAGCTTGGTGAGCGCTAGCGAGCAGTACTTC
>NA|TRBV10-3|TRBJ2-3|few
CAISSARGTDTQYF
TGTGCCATCTCATCGGCGCGCGGCACAGATACGCAGTATTTT
>NA|TRBV7-2|TRBJ1-3|NA
CASSLRTISGNTIYF
TGTGCCAGCAGCTTACGAACTATCTCTGGAAACACCATATATTTT
>TRBD2|TRBV6-5|TRBJ2-2|many
CASSYRASGSTLSTGELFF
TGTGCCAGCAGTTACAGGGCTAGCGGGAGCACCCTCAGCACCGGGGAGCTGTTTTTT
>TRBD2|TRBV5-5|TRBJ2-1|few
CASSRAQVGGEQFF
TGTGCCAGCAGCAGGGCTCAGGTGGGAGGGGAGCAGTTCTTC
>NA|TRBV25-1|TRBJ2-1|NA
CASSELLAF
TGTGCCAGCAGTGAATTGCTGGCCTTC
>NA|TRBV7-3|TRBJ2-5|many
CASSLSRGETQYF
TGTGCCAGCAGCTTAAGCAGGGGAGAGACCCAGTACTTC
>NA|TRBV19|TRBJ1-1|NA
CAGSTTVNTEAFF
TGTGCCGGTAGTACCACAGTGAACACTGAAGCTTTCTTT
>NA|TRBV4-1|TRBJ2-7|many
CASSQVRRTDTYEQYF
TGCGCCAGCAGCCAAGTTCGAAGGACGGATACATACGAGCAGTACTTC
>NA|TRBV2|TRBJ2-5|NA
CASSDDSETQYF
TGTGCCAGCAGTGACGACTCAGAGACCCAGTACTTC
>TRBD2|TRBV6-1|TRBJ2-2|many
CASSQPRGEGLTGELFF
TGTGCCAGCAGTCAACCCCGGGGGGAGGGCCTGACCGGGGAGCTGTTTTTT
>TRBD2|TRBV7-7|TRBJ2-5|many
CASSLAGLRGETQYF
TGTGCTAGCAGCTTAGCGGGTTTGCGGGGGGAGACCCAGTACTTC
>TRBD1|TRBV18|TRBJ2-6|few
CASSPQGQGSGANVLTF
TGTGCCAGCTCACCACAGGGACAGGGTTCTGGGGCCAACGTCCTGACTTTC
>NA|TRBV9|TRBJ2-1|few
CASSVDGREIPYNEQFF
TGTGCCAGCAGCGTAGATGGGCGGGAAATCCCTTACAATGAGCAGTTCTTC
>NA|TRBV29-1|TRBJ2-4|many
CSAARVAKNIQYF
TGCAGCGCCGCACGGGTAGCCAAAAACATTCAGTACTTC